The present T cell receptor (beta chain) was sequenced within a study of read filtering for tumor transcriptome and immune sequencing. This library used roughly 400 ng RNA and molecular barcoded adaptors spanning alpha/delta and beta/gamma chains. TCRdb recomputed calls from the reads with MiXCR, one row per CDR3 protein. The sample carries under 150,000 distinct CDR3 sequences, less than 15% recorded once. Germline lookup yields CDR1 KGHDR and CDR2 SFDVKD. The CDR3 has 14 amino acids. V was trimmed by 8 bases and J by 4 bases, leaving 13 bases between them. This sequence originates from a donor over 35 with multiple myeloma. The sample was a population of CD138-negative cells sorted from bone marrow. V gene TRBV24-1 combines with J gene TRBJ2-2, with D hard to call. The CDR3 DNA reads as TGTGCCACCAATGGGGAAGGGATCACCGGGGAGCTGTTTTTT. This gives the protein CATNGEGITGELFF.